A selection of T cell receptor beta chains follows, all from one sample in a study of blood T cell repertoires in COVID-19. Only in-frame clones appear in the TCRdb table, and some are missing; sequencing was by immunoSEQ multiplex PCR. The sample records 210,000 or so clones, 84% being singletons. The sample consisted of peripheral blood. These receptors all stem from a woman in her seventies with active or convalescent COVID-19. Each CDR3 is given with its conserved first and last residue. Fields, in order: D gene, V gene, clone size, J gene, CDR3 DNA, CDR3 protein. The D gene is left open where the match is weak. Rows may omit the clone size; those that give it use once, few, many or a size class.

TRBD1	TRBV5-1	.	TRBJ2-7	TGCGCCAGCAGCTCGGACAGGGGGTACTCCTACGAGCAGTACTTC	CASSSDRGYSYEQYF
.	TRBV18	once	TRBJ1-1	TGTGCCAGCTCAACTCGGGATGTGGGCACTGAAGCTTTCTTT	CASSTRDVGTEAFF
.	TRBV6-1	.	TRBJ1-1	TGTGCCAGCAGTGAAAGTAGGGGGACTGAAGCTTTCTTT	CASSESRGTEAFF
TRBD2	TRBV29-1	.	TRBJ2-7	TGCAGCGTTGAAGATGGTCGTAGCGGGAGTTCCCACGAGCAGTACTTC	CSVEDGRSGSSHEQYF
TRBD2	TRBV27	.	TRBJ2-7	TGTGCCAGCAGTTTACATCCAGCGGGAGACTCGTACGAGCAGTACTTC	CASSLHPAGDSYEQYF
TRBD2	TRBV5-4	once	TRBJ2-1	TGTGCCAGCAGCCGGGGTGGACTAGCGGGAAACAATGAGCAGTTCTTC	CASSRGGLAGNNEQFF
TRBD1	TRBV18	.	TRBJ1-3	TGTGCCAGCTCACGGACAGGGGACGGAAACACCATATATTTT	CASSRTGDGNTIYF
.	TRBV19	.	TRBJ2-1	TGTGCCAGTAGTGCGGACATCTCCTACAATGAGCAGTTCTTC	CASSADISYNEQFF
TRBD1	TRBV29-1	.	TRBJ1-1	TGCAGCGTTGGACAGGGGGTTAACACTGAAGCTTTCTTT	CSVGQGVNTEAFF
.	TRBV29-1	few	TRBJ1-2	TGCAGCGGATTTTTCAGGGTAACTGATGGCTACACCTTC	CSGFFRVTDGYTF
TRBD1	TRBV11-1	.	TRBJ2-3	TGTGCCAGCAGCTCTCGGACAGGGGGCACAGATACGCAGTATTTT	CASSSRTGGTDTQYF